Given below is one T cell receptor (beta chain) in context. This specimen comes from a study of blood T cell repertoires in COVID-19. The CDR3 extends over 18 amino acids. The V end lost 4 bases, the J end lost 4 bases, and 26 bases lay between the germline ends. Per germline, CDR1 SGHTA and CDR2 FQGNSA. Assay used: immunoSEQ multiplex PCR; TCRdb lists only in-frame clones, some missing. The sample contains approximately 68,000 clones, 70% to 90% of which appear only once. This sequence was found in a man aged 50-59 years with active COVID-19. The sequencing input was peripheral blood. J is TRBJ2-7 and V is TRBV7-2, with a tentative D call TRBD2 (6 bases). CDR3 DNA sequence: TGTGCCAGCAGCTCAAAGAGGGGACTGAGCCCGGGTGGGTACGAGCAGTACTTC. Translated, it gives CASSSKRGLSPGGYEQYF.